This section outlines one T cell receptor beta chain sequence together with its context. The data are from a study of cytomegalovirus exposure and HLA in healthy donors. This PCR relied on a set of 60 Vbeta primers and 13 Jbeta primers. Method: immunoSEQ multiplex PCR; TCRdb's copy keeps in-frame clones and lacks some. The sample includes roughly 69,000 clones, about 78% of them seen just once. The germline gives CDR1 SGHVS, CDR2 FQNEAQ. This CDR3 is 17 amino acids long. Trimming removed 2 bases from V and 3 bases from J, with 18 bases in between. The J gene is TRBJ2-3, the V gene TRBV7-8; D is possibly TRBD2 (5 bases). Sequenced: PBMCs. This TCR was recovered from a man between 18 and 29 years old in good health and CMV-seronegative. CDR3: CASSLILAPEVTDTQYF. DNA for the CDR3: TGTGCCAGCAGCTTAATTTTAGCCCCGGAGGTAACAGATACGCAGTATTTT. The full variable domain, in which reference TRBV7-8 and TRBJ2-3 provide the parts outside the CDR3, is GAGVSQSPRYKVAKRGQDVALRCDPISGHVSLFWYQQALGQGPEFLTYFQNEAQLDKSGLPSDRFFAERPEGSVSTLKIQRTQQEDSAVYLCASSLILAPEVTDTQYFGPGTRLTVL.